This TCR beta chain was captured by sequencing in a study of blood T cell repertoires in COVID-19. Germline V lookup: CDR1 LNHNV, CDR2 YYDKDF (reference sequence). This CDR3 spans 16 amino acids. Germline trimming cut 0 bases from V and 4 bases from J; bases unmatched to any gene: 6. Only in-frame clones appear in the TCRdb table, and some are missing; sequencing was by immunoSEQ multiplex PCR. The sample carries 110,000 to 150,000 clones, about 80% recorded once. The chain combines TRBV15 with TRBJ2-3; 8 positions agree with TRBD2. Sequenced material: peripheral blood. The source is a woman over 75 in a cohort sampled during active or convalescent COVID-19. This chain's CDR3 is CATSRDRPGGADTQYF. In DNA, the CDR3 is TGTGCCACCAGCAGAGATCGGCCGGGAGGGGCAGATACGCAGTATTTT.